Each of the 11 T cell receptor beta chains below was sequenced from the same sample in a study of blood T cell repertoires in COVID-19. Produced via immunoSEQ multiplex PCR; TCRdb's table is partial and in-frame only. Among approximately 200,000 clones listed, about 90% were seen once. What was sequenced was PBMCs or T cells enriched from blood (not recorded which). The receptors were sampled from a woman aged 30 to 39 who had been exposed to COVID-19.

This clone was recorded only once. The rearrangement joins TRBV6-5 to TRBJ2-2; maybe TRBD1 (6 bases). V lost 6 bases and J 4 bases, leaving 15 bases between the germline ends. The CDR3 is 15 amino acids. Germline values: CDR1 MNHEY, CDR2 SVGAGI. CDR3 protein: CASSPRWGPTGELFF. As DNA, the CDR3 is TGTGCCAGCAGCCCCCGTTGGGGGCCCACCGGGGAGCTGTTTTTT.

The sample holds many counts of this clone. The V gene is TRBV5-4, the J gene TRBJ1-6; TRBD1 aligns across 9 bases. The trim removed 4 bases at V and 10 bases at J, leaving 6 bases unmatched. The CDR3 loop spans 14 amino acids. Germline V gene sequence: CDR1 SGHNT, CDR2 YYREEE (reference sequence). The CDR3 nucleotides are TGTGCCAGCAGCACTGGGACAGGGAGCTCACCCCTCCACTTT. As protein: CASSTGTGSSPLHF.

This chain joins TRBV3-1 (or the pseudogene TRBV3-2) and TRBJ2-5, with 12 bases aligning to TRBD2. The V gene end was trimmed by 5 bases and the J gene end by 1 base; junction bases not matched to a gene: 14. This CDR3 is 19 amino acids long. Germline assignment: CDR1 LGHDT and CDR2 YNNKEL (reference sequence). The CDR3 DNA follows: TGTGCCAGCAGCTTACCCTACCCGGGACTAGCGGGCCTCCAAGAGACCCAGTACTTC. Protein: CASSLPYPGLAGLQETQYF.

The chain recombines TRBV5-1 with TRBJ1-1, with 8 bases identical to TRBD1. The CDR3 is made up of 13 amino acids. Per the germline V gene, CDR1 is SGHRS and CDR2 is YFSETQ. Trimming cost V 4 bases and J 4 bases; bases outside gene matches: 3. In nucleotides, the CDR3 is TGCGCCAGCAGCCCGACAGGGGCCACTGAAGCTTTCTTT. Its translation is CASSPTGATEAFF.

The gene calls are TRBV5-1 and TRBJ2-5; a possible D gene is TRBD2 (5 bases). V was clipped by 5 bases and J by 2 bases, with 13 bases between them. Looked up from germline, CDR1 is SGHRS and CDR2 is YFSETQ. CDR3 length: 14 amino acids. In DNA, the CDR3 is TGCGCCAGCAGTCGTAGGACTGTACAAGAGACCCAGTACTTC. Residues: CASSRRTVQETQYF.

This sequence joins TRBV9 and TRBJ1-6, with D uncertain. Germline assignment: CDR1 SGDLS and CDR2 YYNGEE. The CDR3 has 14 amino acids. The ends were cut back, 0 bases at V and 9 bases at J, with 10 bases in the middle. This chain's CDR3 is CASSVVAGGSPLHF. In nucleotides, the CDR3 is TGTGCCAGCAGCGTAGTCGCGGGCGGTTCACCCCTCCACTTT.

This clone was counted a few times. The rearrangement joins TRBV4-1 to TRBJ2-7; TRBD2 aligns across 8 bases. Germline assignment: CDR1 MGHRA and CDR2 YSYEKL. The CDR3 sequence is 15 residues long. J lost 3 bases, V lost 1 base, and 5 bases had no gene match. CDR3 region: CASSQAGGLGYEQYF. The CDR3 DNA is TGCGCCAGCAGCCAAGCGGGGGGGCTGGGCTACGAGCAGTACTTC.

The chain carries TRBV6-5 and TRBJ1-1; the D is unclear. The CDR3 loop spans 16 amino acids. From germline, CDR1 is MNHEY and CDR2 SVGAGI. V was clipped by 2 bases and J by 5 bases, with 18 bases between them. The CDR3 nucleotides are TGTGCCAGCAGTTACGGCAGTCCTACTCCGGGGACTGAAGCTTTCTTT. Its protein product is CASSYGSPTPGTEAFF.

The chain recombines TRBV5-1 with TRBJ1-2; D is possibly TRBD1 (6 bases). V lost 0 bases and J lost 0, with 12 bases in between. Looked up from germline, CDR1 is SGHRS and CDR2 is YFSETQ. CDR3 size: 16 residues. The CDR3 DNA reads TGCGCCAGCAGCTTGGGATCGACAGGCACTAACTATGGCTACACCTTC. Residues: CASSLGSTGTNYGYTF.

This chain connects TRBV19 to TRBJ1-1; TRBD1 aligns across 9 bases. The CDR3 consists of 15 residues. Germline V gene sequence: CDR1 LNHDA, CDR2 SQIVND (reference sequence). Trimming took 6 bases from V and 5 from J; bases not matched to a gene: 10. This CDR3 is CASRPRTGERTEAFF. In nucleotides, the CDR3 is TGTGCCAGTAGGCCGAGGACAGGGGAAAGAACTGAAGCTTTCTTT.

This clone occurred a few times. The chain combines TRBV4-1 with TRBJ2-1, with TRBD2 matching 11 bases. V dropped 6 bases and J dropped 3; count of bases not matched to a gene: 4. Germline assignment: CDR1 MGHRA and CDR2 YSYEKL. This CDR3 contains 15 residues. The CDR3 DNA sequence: TGCGCCAGCAGGCCGACTAGCGGGGTCTACAATGAGCAGTTCTTC. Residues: CASRPTSGVYNEQFF.